The source of this T cell receptor beta chain is a study of cytomegalovirus exposure and HLA in healthy donors. Study-level points and caveats: Solely CMV serostatus was available to characterize immune exposure. Earlier analysis looked at TCR beta V segments, and most were productive about 90% or about 30% of the time. It was likely that a cluster of highly shared sequence variants was a sequencing artifact.

Germline lookup yields CDR1 SGHVS and CDR2 FQNEAQ. CDR3 length: 13 residues. V was pared by 5 bases and J by 8 bases, with 15 bases between. This clone was found once. Its specificity is unknown. This PCR relied on a set of 60 Vbeta primers and 13 Jbeta primers. Sequencing was performed with immunoSEQ multiplex PCR; in TCRdb, only in-frame clones are kept and a portion is missing. This sample has hundreds of thousands of clones, with approximately 80% found just once. The sample comprised PBMCs. This clonotype originated in a man aged 25 to 40 in good health and CMV-seronegative. This rearrangement joins TRBV7-8 to TRBJ1-2; D possibly corresponds to TRBD1 (6 bases). The CDR3 reads CASSTNRAGGYTF. CDR3 in DNA: TGTGCCAGCAGCACCAACAGGGCCGGCGGCTACACCTTC. The full variable domain, completed using reference TRBV7-8 and TRBJ1-2, is GAGVSQSPRYKVAKRGQDVALRCDPISGHVSLFWYQQALGQGPEFLTYFQNEAQLDKSGLPSDRFFAERPEGSVSTLKIQRTQQEDSAVYLCASSTNRAGGYTFGSGTRLTVV.